Sequencing of this TCR beta chain was carried out in a study of memory CD4+ T cells and cytomegalovirus serostatus (dated by TCRdb to the late 2010s). Notes on the research overall: The 35 or so healthy Belgian adults in the cohort included 9 who were CMV seropositive and 24 who were CMV seronegative. To replicate a published TCR-based CMV serostatus classifier, the study sequenced CD4+ memory TCRbeta repertoires from a Belgian cohort whose cytomegalovirus serostatus was known.

About this clone itself: The target of this receptor is not known. The input lacks base qualities; no much larger clone sits a single base away.

Genomic DNA was extracted from sorted cells with the Quick-DNA Microprep Kit. Amplification of TCRbeta DNA was done with the immunoSEQ hsTCRbeta kit, following the protocol from the manufacturer. TCRbeta libraries were sequenced on an Illumina MiSeq instrument. The authors processed their data as follows. Following removal of out-of-frame sequences, 2 million to 2.5 million distinct TCRbeta sequences were retained, with an average of around 70,000 per individual. Each individual was scored using the number of around 150 previously reported CMV-associated TCRbeta sequences that the individual carried and the total number of productive distinct TCRbeta sequences. A beta-binomial model was reimplemented in Python, and random forests from scikit-learn, run with default parameters, were trained on data from the US cohort. Classifier performance on the Belgian cohort was summarized as median AUC with percentile confidence intervals calculated over 10,000 bootstrap iterations. TCRdb took over this immuneACCESS table, retaining in-frame rearrangements with V and J assigned. Such tables are incomplete; in checked studies, under half of the missing clones stem from an unresolved V gene, and the remainder is unexplained. V, J and clone size are taken as reported in that table, and D and trimming were inferred from the DNA itself. The sample yields about 39,000 clones; 60% to 85% were counted once. The leading ten clones occupy roughly 0.76% of the sample.

Trimming removed 4 bases from V and 2 bases from J; the gene matches leave 5 bases unexplained. For CDR1 and CDR2, the germline V gene lists SGHDT and YYEEEE. The CDR3 numbers 14 residues from cysteine through phenylalanine. Only the CDR3 DNA stays, 42 bases, in frame from base 1. Single viable CD3+CD4+CD8-CD45RO+ cells were sorted as memory CD4+ T cells on a FACSAria II. CMV serostatus was assessed using a Roche Elecsys assay, by which serum IgG against CMV pp150, pp28, p38 and p52 was detected. Once the samples were thawed, total CD4+ T cells were enriched through positive selection using CD4 magnetic microbeads. The samples came from a different study that was designed specifically to examine the CD4+ T cell memory repertoire. Peripheral blood mononuclear cells were isolated and cryopreserved following standard operating procedures; serum was stored at -80 °C. The staining used CD3-PerCP (BW264/56), CD4-APC (RPA-T4), CD45RO-PE (UCHT1) and CD8-Pacific Orange (3B5) antibodies, and Sytox blue was used to exclude non-viable cells.

Overall results and qualifications from the work: The results were interpreted as suggesting that the CMV-associated TCR signature is mostly present in the CD4+ memory repertoire. Only CD4+CD45RO+ memory cells were sequenced, in contrast to the original study, which included naive and memory CD4+ and CD8+ populations. On the Belgian cohort, the classifier based on the original framework reached a median bootstrapped AUC of roughly 0.96, with a 95% CI of 0.76-1.00. For predicting CMV serostatus, the median bootstrapped AUC was 0.95 using the original framework and roughly 0.92 using a US-trained random forest. Of fewer than 200 previously reported CMV-associated TCRbeta sequences, about 68 appeared in the CD4+ memory repertoires, each in one to five individuals.

Sequencing was performed on memory CD4+ T cells from blood. This sequence uses TRBV5-6 and TRBJ1-2; TRBD1 aligns with 7 central bases. The clonotype was recovered from an adult in good health and CMV-seronegative. The sequenced DNA is TGTGCCAGCAGCCCCGGGACAGTCAACTATGGCTACACCTTC. This gives the protein CASSPGTVNYGYTF. This CDR3, with the reference TRBV5-6 and TRBJ1-2 proteins standing in past its ends, gives the full variable domain DAGVTQSPTHLIKTRGQQVTLRCSPKSGHDTVSWYQQALGQGPQFIFQYYEEEERQRGNFPDRFSGHQFPNYSSELNVNALLLGDSALYLCASSPGTVNYGYTFGSGTRLTVV.